This T cell receptor (beta chain) appears in the sequencing data of a study of blood T cell repertoires in COVID-19. Study at large: COVID-19 samples collected from the United States, Italy and Spain covered acute and convalescent phases. PBMCs, B-cell-depleted T cells, or T cells were the source of the cDNA or gDNA that made up the material.

Germline V gives CDR1 SNHLY, CDR2 FYNNEI. This CDR3 contains 13 residues. V lost 10 bases and J 1 base, leaving 11 bases between the germline ends. Per the original data handling: It was from reference gene primer amplification that nucleated cell counts were estimated. This table comes from immunoSEQ multiplex PCR, and its TCRdb copy is limited to in-frame clones, with some not included. The DNA was the basis for D and trimming; V, J and clone size are from that table. The repertoire holds some 250,000 clones, with 86% as singletons. This receptor was taken from a woman under 40 who had recovered from COVID-19. The rearrangement links TRBV2 to TRBJ2-1, with D possibly TRBD2 on 5 matching bases. The sample consisted of peripheral blood. CDR3 DNA: TGTGCCATCTTAACTAGTTCCTACAATGAGCAGTTCTTC. It codes for CAILTSSYNEQFF.